This TCR beta chain derives from a study of T cell responses to AZD1222 COVID-19 vaccine. The germline gives CDR1 MRHNA, CDR2 SNTAGT. Trimming left V 3 bases short and J 7 bases short, with 9 bases between. The CDR3 length is 13 residues. Notes on this clone: Antigen unknown.

Whole-study results and caveats: Repertoire samples came only from after the peak T cell response. At 160-218 and 743-854, vaccine-associated CD4 TCRs were dominant, and they spanned spike.

Assay: immunoSEQ multiplex PCR; the TCRdb copy retains only in-frame clones and omits some. The sample holds tens of thousands of clones; approximately 90% are singletons and the top ten take about 20%. The rearrangement joins TRBV6-4 to TRBJ1-4, with D hard to call. The TCR sequence derives from an adult in good health. Sequenced here: peripheral blood, sampled on day 0 of AZD1222 vaccination. In DNA, the CDR3 is TGTGCCAGCAGTGAACGGGCGGGTGAAAAACTGTTTTTT. It codes for CASSERAGEKLFF.